This TCR beta chain comes out of a study of CD8 T cells in ankylosing spondylitis. This clonotype is medium-sized by share. Molecular-barcoded quantitative 5'-RACE produced these TCR beta libraries. TCRdb recomputed calls from the 5' RACE reads with MiXCR, one row per CDR3 protein. The top ten hold less than 7.5% of the sample, which has 200,000 to 300,000 distinct CDR3 sequences, around 11% seen once. The CDR3 contains 14 residues. V was pared by 3 bases and J by 6 bases, with 11 bases between. In germline, CDR1 is MDHEN, CDR2 SYDVKM. This TCR was recovered from a male donor with ankylosing spondylitis or in good health (not recorded which). The chain couples TRBV28 to TRBJ2-2; TRBD2 might be the D (6 bases). The sample taken for sequencing was blood, either unsorted or a sorted T cell fraction (not recorded which). CDR3 sequence: CASSLASAAGELFF. CDR3 DNA: TGTGCCAGCAGTTTGGCTAGCGCGGCCGGGGAGCTGTTTTTT.